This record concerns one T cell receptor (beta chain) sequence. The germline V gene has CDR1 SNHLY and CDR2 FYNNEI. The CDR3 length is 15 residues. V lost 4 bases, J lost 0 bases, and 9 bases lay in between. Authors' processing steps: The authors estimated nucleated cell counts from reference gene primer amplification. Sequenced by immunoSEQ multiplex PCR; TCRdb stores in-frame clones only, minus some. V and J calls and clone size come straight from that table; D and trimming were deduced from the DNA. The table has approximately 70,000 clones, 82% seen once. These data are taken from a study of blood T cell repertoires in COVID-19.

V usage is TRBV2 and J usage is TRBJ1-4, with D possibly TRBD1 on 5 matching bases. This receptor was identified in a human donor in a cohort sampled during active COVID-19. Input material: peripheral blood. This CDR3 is CASSGDSATNEKLFF. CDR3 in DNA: TGTGCCAGCAGTGGCGACAGCGCAACTAATGAAAAACTGTTTTTT.